Shown below are 5 T cell receptor beta chains from a single sample sequenced in a study of blood T cell repertoires in COVID-19 (dated by TCRdb to 2020 to 2022). Libraries were prepared through the immunoSEQ multiplex PCR assay. TCRdb stores this immuneACCESS table with in-frame sequences only. Part of the clones is absent; in the studies checked, under half of the shortfall reflects unresolved V genes, and no reason is known for the rest. The sample profile shows approximately 140,000 clones; around 80% of them were found once. The ten most abundant clones make up roughly 15% of the sample. The specimen was peripheral blood. The receptors were sampled from a human donor with acute or convalescent COVID-19. The donor label of this sample is uncertain.

The chain employs TRBV30 and TRBJ1-4, with 7 positions matching TRBD1. Looked up from germline, CDR1 is GTSNPN and CDR2 is SVGIG (reference sequence). This CDR3 contains 14 residues. V lost 6 bases and J lost 0; bases outside the gene matches: 4. CDR3 sequence reads: CACSQGATNEKLFF. The CDR3 coding sequence is TGTGCCTGTTCTCAGGGGGCAACTAATGAAAAACTGTTTTTT. The entire variable domain, with the rest obtained from reference TRBV30 and TRBJ1-4, is as follows: SQTIHQWPATLVQPVGSPLSLECTVEGTSNPNLYWYRQAAGRGLQLLFYSVGIGQISSEVPQNLSASRPQDRQFILSSKKLLLSDSGFYLCACSQGATNEKLFFGSGTQLSVL.

CDR3 DNA: TGTGCCAGCTCACCAGAGGTAAGCTCCTACGAGCAGTACTTC. Residues: CASSPEVSSYEQYF. The chain has TRBV18 and TRBJ2-7; D remains unclear. Per the germline V gene, CDR1 is KGHSH and CDR2 is LQKENI. The length of the CDR3 is 14 residues. Trimming stripped 2 bases from V and 0 bases from J, with 8 bases between.

In DNA, the CDR3 is TGTGCTAGTGGCCGGGGACAGGGTAGCTCCTACGAGCAGTACTTC. This translates into CASGRGQGSSYEQYF. J is TRBJ2-7 and V is TRBV12-5, with 9 bases that match TRBD1. With 6 bases clipped from V and 0 bases from J, the junction kept 6 bases outside the gene matches. The length of the CDR3 is 15 residues. CDR1 is LGHNT, CDR2 FRNRAP, per germline.

The gene calls are TRBV5-5 and TRBJ2-7, with D maybe TRBD2 (6 bases). This CDR3 contains 15 residues. Germline V gives CDR1 SGHKS, CDR2 YYEKEE (reference sequence). Trimming shortened V by 0 bases and J by 4 bases, and 14 bases separated the two germline ends. In nucleotides, the CDR3 is TGTGCCAGCAGCTTGGGTCAGGGACTTGGTTACGAGCAGTACTTC. Translation: CASSLGQGLGYEQYF.

The chain joins TRBV7-9 to TRBJ1-2; a possible D gene is TRBD1 (5 bases). This CDR3 spans 15 amino acids. Trimming stripped 1 base from V and 4 bases from J, with 13 bases between. The germline gives CDR1 SEHNR, CDR2 FQNEAQ (reference sequence). The CDR3 protein is CASSLGAGRGYGYTF. CDR3 bases: TGTGCCAGCAGCTTAGGAGCAGGGCGCGGCTATGGCTACACCTTC.